The clone carrying this T cell receptor beta chain was found many times. Its target is unknown. The sample is drawn from a study of metastatic and nonmetastatic thyroid tumors. From the PCR reads, TCRdb re-called clones with MiXCR. The sample has 30,000 or so clones, roughly 17% seen once. Findings of the study overall: Reported TCR beta diversity, measured in blood and tumor, was significantly higher for malignant thyroid tumors than for benign nodules.

There were no patients who had received any treatment before thyroid surgery. The CDR3 has 17 residues. Between the trimmed V and J ends, which lost 6 bases and 0 bases, there was a span of 19 bases. Germline-derived CDR1 and CDR2 are MNHEY and SVGAGI. Sequencing used blood. The chain uses TRBV6-5 and TRBJ2-3, with D perhaps TRBD2 (5 bases). This receptor was identified in a female donor with papillary thyroid cancer or a benign thyroid nodule (not recorded which). Some clones in this sample may be carry-over from other donors' samples. The CDR3 nucleotides read TGTGCCAGCAGCTTCTCGTTGGAGCGGCAAAGCACAGATACGCAGTATTTT. This sequence encodes CASSFSLERQSTDTQYF.